The clone carrying this T cell receptor (beta chain) was seen many times. The antigen is unknown. The data belong to a study of cytomegalovirus exposure and HLA in healthy donors. Germline-derived CDR1 and CDR2 are SGHDT and YYEEEE. The V and J ends lost 7 bases and 2 bases respectively, with 19 bases between them. The CDR3 contains 15 residues. Study results and caveats: Most CMV-associated TCR beta chains were later found to appear HLA-restricted. In vitro data verified a few CMV-associated chains as specific for CMV antigens.

PCR used 60 Vbeta primers and 13 Jbeta primers. Here immunoSEQ multiplex PCR was the method, and the copy in TCRdb shows in-frame clones only, minus some. The sample comprises about 170,000 clones, roughly 79% of which are singletons, and approximately 2% rests with the top ten. This rearrangement joins TRBV5-6 to TRBJ2-7; a possible D gene is TRBD1 (6 bases). The TCR sequence derives from a woman aged 30 to 39 in good health and CMV-seropositive. The material sequenced was PBMCs. The CDR3 DNA reads TGTGCCAGCGGCAACGACAGGCCGCCGACCTACGAGCAGTACTTC. Protein: CASGNDRPPTYEQYF.